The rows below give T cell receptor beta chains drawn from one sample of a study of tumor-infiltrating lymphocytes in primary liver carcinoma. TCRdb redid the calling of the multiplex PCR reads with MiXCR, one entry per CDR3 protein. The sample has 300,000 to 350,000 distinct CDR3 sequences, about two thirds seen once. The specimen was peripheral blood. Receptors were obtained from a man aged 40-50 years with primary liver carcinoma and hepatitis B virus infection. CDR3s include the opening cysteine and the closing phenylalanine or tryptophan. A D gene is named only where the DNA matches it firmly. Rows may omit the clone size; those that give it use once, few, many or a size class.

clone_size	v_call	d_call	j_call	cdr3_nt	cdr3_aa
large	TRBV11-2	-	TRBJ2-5	TGTGCCAGCAGCTTTAATACCCAAGAGACCCAGTACTTC	CASSFNTQETQYF
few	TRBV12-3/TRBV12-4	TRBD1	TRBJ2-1	TGTGCCAGCACCAAGGACAGGGGAGGGGGTGAGCAGTTCTTC	CASTKDRGGGEQFF
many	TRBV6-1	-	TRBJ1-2	TGTGCCAGCAGTGAAGACGGAGGTTTCAAGGGCTACACCTTC	CASSEDGGFKGYTF
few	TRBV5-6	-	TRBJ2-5	TGTGCCAGCAGCTTGCGCCCCCCCCGGGAGACCCAGTACTTC	CASSLRPPRETQYF
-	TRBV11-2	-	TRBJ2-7	TGTGCCAGCAGCCCGCATAGGGCCGACCTCTCCTACGATCCGTACTTC	CASSPHRADLSYDPYF
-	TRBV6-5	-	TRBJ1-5	TGTGCCATCAGTGGCTTGCGCGGCCCCAATCAGCCCCAGCATTTT	CAISGLRGPNQPQHF
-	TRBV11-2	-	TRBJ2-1	TGTGCCAGCAGCCTCGGGGCCGAGGGCAGCGGTGAGCAGTTCTTC	CASSLGAEGSGEQFF
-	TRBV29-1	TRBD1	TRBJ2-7	TGCAGCGTTGTACAGGGGGTGTGCGAGCAGTACTTC	CSVVQGVCEQYF
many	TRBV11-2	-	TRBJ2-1	TGTGCCAGCAGCCCCAACCCCAGCCTAGTAAACAATGAGCAGTTCTTC	CASSPNPSLVNNEQFF
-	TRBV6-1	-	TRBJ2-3	TGTGCCAGCAGTGTTCGGGACACCTACTCCACAGATACGCAGTATTTT	CASSVRDTYSTDTQYF
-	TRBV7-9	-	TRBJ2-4	TGTGCCAGCAGCATGGGCCACGGAGGGGACATTCAGTACTTC	CASSMGHGGDIQYF
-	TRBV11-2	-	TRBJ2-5	TGTACCACCAGCTTAGCGGGACAGTCCCAAGAGACCCAGTACTTC	CTTSLAGQSQETQYF
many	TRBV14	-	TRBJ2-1	TGTGCCAGCAGCCAAGTGCCGAGGGGTGAGCAGTTCTTC	CASSQVPRGEQFF
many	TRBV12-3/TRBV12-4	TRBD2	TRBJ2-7	TGTGCCAGCAGTCCGGCTAGCGGGATGGACCCCCACGAGCAGTACTTC	CASSPASGMDPHEQYF
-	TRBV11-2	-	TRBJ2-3	TGTGACAGCAGCTTAGAGTGGCGGGGTAGGGCAGATACGCAGTATTTT	CDSSLEWRGRADTQYF
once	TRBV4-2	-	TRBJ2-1	TGTGCCAGCAGCCAACAGTGGGTGGTCTCCTACAAAGAGCAGTTCTTC	CASSQQWVVSYKEQFF
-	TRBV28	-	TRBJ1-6	TGTGCCAGCAGTTTATGGCTGGGACGGGGGGCTAATTCACCCCTCCACTTT	CASSLWLGRGANSPLHF
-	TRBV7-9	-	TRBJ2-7	TGTACCAGCAGCTCCGGCCGTTGTGAGCAGTACTTC	CTSSSGRCEQYF
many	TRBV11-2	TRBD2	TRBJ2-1	TGTGCCAGCAGCTCGGGACTAGCGGGATCGCCGTTCTTC	CASSSGLAGSPFF
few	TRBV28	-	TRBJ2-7	TGTGCCAGCCCCACCTACTACGAGCAGTACTTC	CASPTYYEQYF
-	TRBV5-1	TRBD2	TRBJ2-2	TGCGCCAGCAGCCTGGGGACTAGCGCATACACCGGGGAGCGGTTTTTT	CASSLGTSAYTGERFF
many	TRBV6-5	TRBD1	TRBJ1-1	TGTGCCAGCCGAAATCTAGGGACAGCTGAAGCTTTCTTT	CASRNLGTAEAFF
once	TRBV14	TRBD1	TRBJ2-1	TGTGCCAGCAGCCAATTGACAGGGTACAATGATCAGTTCTTC	CASSQLTGYNDQFF
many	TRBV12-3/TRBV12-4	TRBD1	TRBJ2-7	TGTGCCAGCAGTGACAGGGGAGACTACGAGCAGTACTTC	CASSDRGDYEQYF
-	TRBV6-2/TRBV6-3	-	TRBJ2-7	TGTGCCAGCAGTTCCCGGGCCTGGCCCCGGGAGCAGTACTTC	CASSSRAWPREQYF
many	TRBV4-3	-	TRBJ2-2	TGCGCCAGCAGCCAACAGGGGTCCCAGACCGGGGAGCTGTTTTTT	CASSQQGSQTGELFF
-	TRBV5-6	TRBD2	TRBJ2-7	TGTGCCAGCAGCAGGGGACTAGCAACCTACGAGCAGTACTTC	CASSRGLATYEQYF
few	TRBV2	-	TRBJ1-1	TGTGCCAGCCGGAAAGGGCACACTGAAGCTTTCTTT	CASRKGHTEAFF
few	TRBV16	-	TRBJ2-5	TGTGCCAGCAGTCCAACCCGAGCAGTCCAAGAGACCCAGTACTTC	CASSPTRAVQETQYF
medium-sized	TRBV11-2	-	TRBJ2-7	TGTGCCAGCAGCTTAGGTCCGCGGGCCACCTACGAGCAGTACTTC	CASSLGPRATYEQYF
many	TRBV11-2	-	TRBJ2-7	TGTGCCAGCAGCTTAGACAGGGCGGGCGAGCAGTACTTC	CASSLDRAGEQYF
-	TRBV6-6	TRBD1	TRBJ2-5	TGTGCCAACTACGTGAGGGGGCGAGAAGAGACCCAGTACTTC	CANYVRGREETQYF
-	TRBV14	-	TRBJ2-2	TGTGCCAGCAGCCCTCGGCCAGGAGTAAACACCGGGGAGCTGTTTTTT	CASSPRPGVNTGELFF
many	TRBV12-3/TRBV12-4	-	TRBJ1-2	TGTGCCAGCGGCGAGTCGGGATTTGGGGGAGGCTACACCTTC	CASGESGFGGGYTF
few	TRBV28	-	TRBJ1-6	TGTGCCAGCAGTTTAGGGGGGGTAGGATCACCCCTCCACTTT	CASSLGGVGSPLHF
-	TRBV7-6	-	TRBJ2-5	TGTGCCAGCAGCTTAGAGGCAAACCAAGAGACCCAGTACTTC	CASSLEANQETQYF
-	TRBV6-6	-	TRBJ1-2	TGTGCCAGCAGTTACATAGGGGGGCTGGACGGCTACACCTTC	CASSYIGGLDGYTF
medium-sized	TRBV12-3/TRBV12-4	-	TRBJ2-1	TGTGCCAGCAGTTTGGTTGCAACCCATGAGCAGTTCTTC	CASSLVATHEQFF
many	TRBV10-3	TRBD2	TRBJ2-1	TGTGCCATCAGTGACCAACGCGGGACTAGCGGGAATGAGCAGTTCTTC	CAISDQRGTSGNEQFF
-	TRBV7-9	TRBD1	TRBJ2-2	TGTGCAGACAAGGGGGCCAACACCGGGGAGCTGTTTTTT	CADKGANTGELFF
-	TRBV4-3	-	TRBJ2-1	TGCGCCAGCAGTCAAGAACGGTCTGCTAGATACAATGAGCAGTTATTC	CASSQERSARYNEQLF
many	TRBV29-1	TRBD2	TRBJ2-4	TGCAGCGGACTAGCGGGAGATGGTGCCAAAAACATTCAGTACTTC	CSGLAGDGAKNIQYF
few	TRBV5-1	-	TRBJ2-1	TGCGCCAGCAGCTTGGGGTTCCCCCTAGCGCGAGACTACAATGAGCAGTTCTTC	CASSLGFPLARDYNEQFF
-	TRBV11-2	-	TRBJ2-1	TGTGCCAGCAGCCCCCCGGTACTAACGGATTACAATGAGCAGTTCTTC	CASSPPVLTDYNEQFF
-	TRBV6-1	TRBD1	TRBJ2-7	TGTGCCAGCAGTAAGGGACAGGTCGCCGTTATCTACGAGCAGTACTTC	CASSKGQVAVIYEQYF
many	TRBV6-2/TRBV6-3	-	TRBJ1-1	TGTGCCAGCAGTTATAAGAGGGGCCTTGAAGCTTTCTTT	CASSYKRGLEAFF
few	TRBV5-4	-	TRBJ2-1	TGTGCCAGCAGCTTGAGGGGCAGGACCCCCTACAATGAGCAGTTCTTC	CASSLRGRTPYNEQFF